Presented here are 32 T cell receptor beta chains from one specimen sequenced in a study of cytomegalovirus exposure and HLA in healthy donors. This PCR relied on a set of 60 Vbeta primers and 13 Jbeta primers. Measured with immunoSEQ multiplex PCR; TCRdb has only the in-frame clones, and not every one. Of about 97,000 clones in the sample, less than 10% were seen once. Sequenced: PBMCs. The receptor source for this set is a man in his fifties in good health and CMV-seropositive.

This clone came up a few times. This chain connects TRBV6-5 to TRBJ1-1; 8 nucleotides agree with TRBD1. The CDR3 is 15 amino acids. Germline values: CDR1 MNHEY, CDR2 SVGAGI. The V segment lost 0 bases and the J segment 1 base; nucleotides outside the gene matches: 1. This CDR3 reads CASSYSTGANTEAFF. CDR3 coding DNA: TGTGCCAGCAGTTACTCGACAGGGGCGAACACTGAAGCTTTCTTT.

There are a few counts of this clone. The V and J genes are TRBV5-3 and TRBJ1-2, with no clear D. TRBV5-3 is placed among ORFs of uncertain function. The CDR3 consists of 17 residues. The ends were cut back, 3 bases at V and 3 bases at J, with 21 bases in the middle. The CDR3 loop is CARSSERTSGNDYGYTF. CDR3 in DNA: TGTGCCAGAAGCTCCGAAAGAACTAGCGGGAATGACTATGGCTACACCTTC.

The CDR3: CASSSLQGDIQYF. Written as DNA, the CDR3 is TGTGCCAGCAGTTCCCTACAGGGAGACATTCAGTACTTC. The V call is TRBV27, the J call TRBJ2-4; TRBD1 is a possible D gene (6 bases). The CDR3 contains 13 residues. Trimming shortened V by 4 bases and J by 8 bases, and 12 bases separated the two germline ends. The germline gives CDR1 MNHEY, CDR2 SMNVEV (reference sequence).

This clone was counted a few times. The CDR3 DNA follows: TGTGCCAGCAGCGTAGTGGTAGCGGTTCGTTCTACGGATACGCAGTATTTT. Translating it yields CASSVVVAVRSTDTQYF. The chain joins TRBV7-2 to TRBJ2-3; TRBD2 is a possible D gene (6 bases). The CDR3 has 17 residues. Per germline, CDR1 SGHTA and CDR2 FQGNSA. V gave up 5 bases and J gave up 6 bases, with 24 bases separating them.

The rearrangement uses TRBV27 and TRBJ2-1; D uncertain. V shed 7 bases and J shed 7 bases, with 26 bases lying between them. Germline V CDR1 and CDR2: MNHEY, SMNVEV (reference sequence). The CDR3 length is 17 residues. CDR3 nucleotides: TGTGCCAGCACCTCCCTCGGCGCGGCCTTTGAAAGAAATGAGCAGTTCTTC. Amino acid sequence: CASTSLGAAFERNEQFF.

This clone was seen more than once but under ten times. The CDR3 loop reads CASSDPIRDRGSNQPQHF. The CDR3, as DNA: TGTGCCAGCAGTGACCCGATCCGGGACAGGGGTTCTAATCAGCCCCAGCATTTT. V usage is TRBV6-4 and J usage is TRBJ1-5, with 10 bases that match TRBD1. The CDR3 has 18 residues. Germline loops: CDR1 MRHNA, CDR2 SNTAGT. Trimming at V came to 2 bases and at J to 4 bases, leaving 11 bases not matched to a gene.

This clone was observed a handful of times. The chain recombines TRBV13 with TRBJ1-1, with a possible D match to TRBD1 (6 bases). This CDR3 has 12 amino acids. The germline CDR1 and CDR2 sequences are PRHDT and FYEKMQ (reference sequence). V was cut by 5 bases and J by 7 bases, with 11 bases left in between. CDR3 amino acids: CASSPYRDEAFF. DNA for the CDR3: TGTGCCAGCAGCCCCTACAGGGATGAAGCTTTCTTT.

This CDR3 reads CASSLVLGTGWRNTIYF. CDR3 bases: TGTGCCAGCAGCTTAGTTTTGGGTACAGGATGGAGAAACACCATATATTTT. V is TRBV7-8 and J is TRBJ1-3, with D tentatively TRBD1 (5 bases). In germline, CDR1 is SGHVS, CDR2 FQNEAQ. The germline V and J ends were trimmed by 1 base and 5 bases, with 18 bases remaining between them. The CDR3 extends over 17 amino acids. The complete variable domain, with remaining parts taken from reference TRBV7-8 and TRBJ1-3, reads GAGVSQSPRYKVAKRGQDVALRCDPISGHVSLFWYQQALGQGPEFLTYFQNEAQLDKSGLPSDRFFAERPEGSVSTLKIQRTQQEDSAVYLCASSLVLGTGWRNTIYFGEGSWLTVV.

V and J are TRBV4-2 and TRBJ2-1; the match to TRBD2 covers 9 bases. The CDR3 length is 15 residues. Germline loops: CDR1 LGHNA, CDR2 YNFKEQ. V lost 6 bases and J lost 0; bases outside the gene matches: 3. In DNA, the CDR3 is TGTGCCAGCAGAGCACTAGCGGGCTCCTACAATGAGCAGTTCTTC. This encodes CASRALAGSYNEQFF.

This clone was observed a handful of times. The V and J genes are TRBV12-5 and TRBJ1-5; TRBD1 matches 8 bases. Germline trimming cut 5 bases from V and 5 bases from J; bases unmatched to any gene: 11. The CDR3 length is 16 residues. Germline loops: CDR1 LGHNT, CDR2 FRNRAP. The CDR3 sequence: CASGGPGTGYDQPQHF. The CDR3 DNA is TGTGCTAGTGGTGGACCCGGGACAGGATATGATCAGCCCCAGCATTTT.

This clone appeared a few times. This chain links TRBV10-3 with TRBJ2-6; perhaps TRBD2 as D (6 bases). The CDR3 totals 16 residues. CDR1 and CDR2 (germline): ENHRY, SYGVKD. Deletions cut 8 bases from V and 0 bases from J, with 14 bases between. CDR3 residues: CAIFPGLLSGANVLTF. The CDR3, as DNA: TGTGCCATCTTCCCCGGACTACTCTCTGGGGCCAACGTCCTGACTTTC.

The gene calls are TRBV20-1 and TRBJ1-1, with D hard to call. The CDR3 has 11 amino acids. Germline V CDR1 and CDR2: DFQATT, SNEGSKA (reference sequence). The ends were cut back, 2 bases at V and 10 bases at J, with 11 bases in the middle. The CDR3 DNA reads TGCAGTGCTAGAAGGACTACCGGAGCTTTCTTT. Protein: CSARRTTGAFF.

In this sample, this clone turned up a few times. J is TRBJ2-1 and V is TRBV12-5; TRBD2 is a possible D gene (5 bases). The CDR3 extends over 17 amino acids. Trimming left V 0 bases short and J 0 bases short, with 12 bases between. CDR1 and CDR2 (germline): LGHNT, FRNRAP. The CDR3 nucleotides are TGTGCTAGTGGTTTGGTACCCGGGGTGAGCTCCTACAATGAGCAGTTCTTC. It translates to CASGLVPGVSSYNEQFF.

The genes are TRBV10-3 and TRBJ1-2; TRBD1 is a possible D gene (5 bases). With 6 bases removed from V and 5 bases from J, the gap between germline ends came to 10 bases. The germline gives CDR1 ENHRY, CDR2 SYGVKD. CDR3 size: 12 residues. CDR3 DNA sequence: TGTGCCATCAGGGTGACAGAGTATGGCTACACCTTC. Its protein is CAIRVTEYGYTF.

This chain joins TRBV27 and TRBJ1-2, with D hard to call. Trimming removed 8 bases at V and 6 bases at J, with 13 bases between. The CDR3 has 12 residues. The germline CDR1 and CDR2 sequences are MNHEY and SMNVEV (reference sequence). Here the CDR3 reads CASFDDKHGYTF. The CDR3 DNA reads TGTGCCAGCTTTGACGACAAACATGGCTACACCTTC.

The table lists this clone with a few counts. V and J are TRBV11-2 and TRBJ2-7; TRBD1 matches at 8 bases. V shed 1 base, J shed 3 bases, and the junction held 5 bases outside the gene matches. The length of the CDR3 is 15 residues. CDR1 is SGHAT, CDR2 FQNNGV, per germline. Written as DNA, the CDR3 is TGTGCCAGCAGCTTAGTACAGGGGGTTATCTACGAGCAGTACTTC. It translates to CASSLVQGVIYEQYF.

Only a few counts were recorded for this clone. This chain connects TRBV9 to TRBJ1-1, with D unclear. CDR3 size: 13 residues. V lost 6 bases and J 1 base, leaving 10 bases between the germline ends. Germline CDR1 SGDLS, CDR2 YYNGEE. In DNA form, the CDR3 reads TGTGCCAGCAACCTAGAGGGGAACACTGAAGCTTTCTTT. Amino acids: CASNLEGNTEAFF.

The chain has TRBV5-1 and TRBJ2-3; a possible D gene is TRBD2 (6 bases). Germline CDR1 and CDR2: SGHRS and YFSETQ. The ends were cut back, 5 bases at V and 2 bases at J, with 15 bases in the middle. This CDR3 contains 15 residues. The CDR3 sequence: CASREGGGNTDTQYF. Here the CDR3 DNA reads TGCGCCAGCAGAGAAGGCGGCGGGAACACAGATACGCAGTATTTT.

The chain combines TRBV7-2 with TRBJ2-7, with D unclear. Germline V lookup: CDR1 SGHTA, CDR2 FQGNSA. This CDR3 has 12 residues. Trimming took off 6 bases at V and 4 bases at J, with 10 bases between the two ends. The CDR3 sequence is CASSRSSYEQYF. In nucleotides, the CDR3 is TGTGCCAGCAGTAGGAGTTCTTACGAGCAGTACTTC.

This clone was seen a few times. The CDR3 loop is CASSPLGLAGEETQYF. The CDR3, as DNA: TGTGCCAGCAGCCCCCTGGGACTTGCCGGGGAAGAGACCCAGTACTTC. The V gene is TRBV4-2, the J gene TRBJ2-5, with D possibly matching TRBD2 (6 bases). The ends were cut back, 4 bases at V and 3 bases at J, with 18 bases in the middle. The V gene's germline CDR1 is LGHNA and CDR2 YNFKEQ. This CDR3 is 16 amino acids long.

The V gene is TRBV7-6, the J gene TRBJ2-1; tentative D call: TRBD2 (5 bases). The ends were cut back, 0 bases at V and 7 bases at J, with 7 bases in the middle. The length of the CDR3 is 13 residues. CDR1 and CDR2 from the germline V gene are SGHVS and FNYEAQ. The CDR3 is CASSLAPGNEQFF. CDR3 nucleotides: TGTGCCAGCAGCTTAGCTCCGGGGAATGAGCAGTTCTTC.

V gene TRBV5-6 combines with J gene TRBJ2-4; TRBD2 might be the D (6 bases). Germline CDR1 is SGHDT and CDR2 is YYEEEE. The CDR3 length is 16 residues. The V gene lost 0 bases and the J gene lost 8 bases, with 18 bases spanning the gap. CDR3 sequence (DNA): TGTGCCAGCAGCTTGGCGGACTATCTAAAAGGCGACATTCAGTACTTC. This sequence encodes CASSLADYLKGDIQYF.

V and J are TRBV19 and TRBJ2-5; 9 nucleotides line up with TRBD2. The CDR3 is made up of 14 amino acids. Germline V gene lookup returns CDR1 LNHDA and CDR2 SQIVND (reference sequence). V trimming: 6 bases; J trimming: 6 bases; junction bases outside the gene matches: 8. The CDR3: CASRTSGATQTQYF. CDR3 bases: TGTGCCAGTAGGACTAGCGGAGCAACTCAGACCCAGTACTTC.

The chain couples TRBV7-9 to TRBJ2-7, with 7 bases aligning to TRBD1. CDR1 SEHNR and CDR2 FQNEAQ come from the germline V gene (reference sequence). The CDR3 has 14 residues. The junction had 8 bases not matched to a gene; V was cut back by 3 bases and J by 6 bases. CDR3 coding DNA: TGTGCCAGCAGCTTCCGGGACAGAGTCTTCGAGCAGTACTTC. It translates to CASSFRDRVFEQYF.

The chain links TRBV7-8 to TRBJ2-7, with TRBD2 matching over 8 bases. Germline V gives CDR1 SGHVS, CDR2 FQNEAQ. CDR3 length: 15 amino acids. J lost 3 bases, V lost 5 bases, and 9 bases had no gene match. Here the CDR3 reads CASSPREGLSYEQYF. The CDR3 nucleotides are TGTGCCAGCAGCCCCCGGGAGGGCCTTAGCTACGAGCAGTACTTC. The whole variable domain, filled in from reference TRBV7-8 and TRBJ2-7, reads GAGVSQSPRYKVAKRGQDVALRCDPISGHVSLFWYQQALGQGPEFLTYFQNEAQLDKSGLPSDRFFAERPEGSVSTLKIQRTQQEDSAVYLCASSPREGLSYEQYFGPGTRLTVT.

This clone appeared a few times. V gene TRBV6-1 combines with J gene TRBJ2-3; D not resolved. V was clipped by 6 bases and J by 5 bases, with 12 bases between them. The CDR3 spans 13 residues. Germline CDR1 and CDR2: MNHNS and SASEGT. CDR3 loop: CASSVAPGDTQYF. CDR3 sequence (DNA): TGTGCCAGCAGCGTCGCCCCGGGAGATACGCAGTATTTT.

This clone ranks as hyperexpanded. V usage is TRBV10-3 and J usage is TRBJ1-6; D gene unclear. Germline V CDR1 and CDR2: ENHRY, SYGVKD. This CDR3 is built from 16 residues. Trimming took off 3 bases at V and 6 bases at J, with 15 bases between the two ends. The CDR3 DNA sequence: TGTGCCATCAGTGAAGGTGGGCCGATAACTAATTCACCCCTCCACTTT. Translating gives CAISEGGPITNSPLHF.

The J gene is TRBJ2-7, the V gene TRBV6-1; weak D call: TRBD2 (5 bases). This CDR3 contains 14 residues. V lost 4 bases and J 2 bases, leaving 12 bases between the germline ends. CDR1 MNHNS and CDR2 SASEGT come from the germline V gene. The CDR3 region is CASSVSGKTYEQYF. As DNA, the CDR3 is TGTGCCAGCAGTGTATCGGGAAAAACCTACGAGCAGTACTTC.

The chain combines TRBV28 with TRBJ1-5; D is ambiguous. V lost 2 bases and J 7 bases, leaving 15 bases between the germline ends. This CDR3 contains 15 residues. The germline V gene has CDR1 MDHEN and CDR2 SYDVKM. The CDR3 here is CASSLTDAGSQPQHF. The CDR3 region has the DNA TGTGCCAGCAGTTTAACCGACGCGGGCTCACAGCCCCAGCATTTT. Together with reference TRBV28 and TRBJ1-5, the CDR3 gives the full variable domain: DVKVTQSSRYLVKRTGEKVFLECVQDMDHENMFWYRQDPGLGLRLIYFSYDVKMKEKGDIPEGYSVSREKKERFSLILESASTNQTSMYLCASSLTDAGSQPQHFGDGTRLSIL.

This clone has more than one count but fewer than ten. The chain joins TRBV29-1 to TRBJ1-1; D is unclear. The V gene lost 3 bases and the J gene lost 0 bases, with 11 bases spanning the gap. From germline, CDR1 is SQVTM and CDR2 ANQGSEA. The CDR3 has 14 residues. CDR3 sequence: CSVDIPRMNTEAFF. The DNA for the CDR3 is TGCAGCGTTGATATTCCGAGAATGAACACTGAAGCTTTCTTT.

This chain connects TRBV6-6 to TRBJ1-2, with TRBD1 identical over 11 bases. The V and J ends lost 7 bases and 4 bases, in that order; junction bases with no gene match: 11. Germline V CDR1 and CDR2: MNHNY, SVGAGI (reference sequence). CDR3 length equals 16 residues. This CDR3 reads CASTPSRTGGSYGYTF. As DNA, the CDR3 is TGTGCCAGCACCCCATCCAGGACAGGGGGCTCCTATGGCTACACCTTC.

The CDR3 coding sequence is TGTGCCACAGGTCGGGGTGAGCAGTTCTTC. Its translation is CATGRGEQFF. The chain combines TRBV28 with TRBJ2-1; the D gene is possibly TRBD2 (5 bases). V lost 10 bases and J 9 bases, leaving 10 bases between the germline ends. Germline CDR1 and CDR2: MDHEN and SYDVKM. CDR3 size: 10 residues.